The 12 T cell receptor beta chains presented below share a single source sample, sequenced in a study of cytomegalovirus exposure and HLA in healthy donors. Using immunoSEQ multiplex PCR, the repertoire was profiled, and TCRdb retains in-frame clones only, with some absent. This repertoire shows some 160,000 clones, 70% to 90% found once; its top ten account for roughly 3%. What was sequenced was PBMCs. The source is a man between 18 and 35 years old in good health and CMV-seronegative.

The chain couples TRBV2 to TRBJ1-1, with D perhaps matching TRBD1 (5 bases). Trimming pared 5 bases from V and 0 bases from J, leaving 7 bases between. Germline CDR1 SNHLY, CDR2 FYNNEI. The CDR3 length is 13 residues. Written as DNA, the CDR3 is TGTGCCAGCAGTCAGGACATGAACACTGAAGCTTTCTTT. Residues: CASSQDMNTEAFF.

The chain joins TRBV11-2 to TRBJ1-1; 8 nucleotides line up with TRBD1. The CDR3 spans 13 residues. Germline CDR1 is SGHAT and CDR2 is FQNNGV. J gave up 10 bases and V 2 bases, and 6 bases lay outside the gene matches. CDR3 residues: CASSLIGQGRAFF. For the CDR3, the DNA is TGTGCCAGCAGCTTAATAGGACAGGGACGAGCTTTCTTT.

The rearrangement links TRBV28 to TRBJ2-7; TRBD1 matches at 9 bases. The length of the CDR3 is 16 residues. The trim removed 8 bases at V and 4 bases at J, leaving 15 bases unmatched. Germline loops: CDR1 MDHEN, CDR2 SYDVKM. In DNA, the CDR3 is TGTGCCAGCCGGTTGGATACCGGGACAGGGAATTACGAGCAGTACTTC. Amino acid sequence: CASRLDTGTGNYEQYF. The full variable domain, in which reference TRBV28 and TRBJ2-7 provide the parts outside the CDR3, is DVKVTQSSRYLVKRTGEKVFLECVQDMDHENMFWYRQDPGLGLRLIYFSYDVKMKEKGDIPEGYSVSREKKERFSLILESASTNQTSMYLCASRLDTGTGNYEQYFGPGTRLTVT.

The chain links TRBV7-2 to TRBJ2-7; D remains ambiguous. Germline V gene data show CDR1 as SGHTA and CDR2 as FQGNSA. This CDR3 comprises 13 residues. Between the trimmed V and J ends, which lost 1 base and 4 bases, there was a span of 8 bases. This chain's CDR3 is CASSLDEWYEQYF. CDR3 bases: TGTGCCAGCAGCTTAGATGAGTGGTACGAGCAGTACTTC.

The genes are TRBV28 and TRBJ1-6; the match to TRBD1 covers 8 bases. This CDR3 contains 14 residues. Germline CDR1 MDHEN, CDR2 SYDVKM. The junction had 5 bases not matched to a gene; V was cut back by 6 bases and J by 7 bases. CDR3 region: CASRPTGENSPLHF. CDR3 DNA: TGTGCCAGCAGACCGACAGGGGAAAATTCACCCCTCCACTTT.

The chain has TRBV10-3 and TRBJ1-4, with TRBD1 matching over 10 bases. The V segment lost 6 bases and the J segment 8 bases; nucleotides outside the gene matches: 9. The CDR3 spans 15 residues. CDR1 ENHRY and CDR2 SYGVKD come from the germline V gene. Here the CDR3 DNA reads TGTGCCATCAGCTCTACCGGGACAGGGGAAGAAAAACTGTTTTTT. It specifies CAISSTGTGEEKLFF.

This clone has just one count. The chain carries TRBV6-1 and TRBJ1-6; 10 nucleotides agree with TRBD1. Germline assignment: CDR1 MNHNS and CDR2 SASEGT. The CDR3 extends over 18 amino acids. Trimming at V came to 5 bases and at J to 0 bases, leaving 7 bases not matched to a gene. The CDR3 nucleotides read TGTGCCAGCAGTAAAGAGGGGACAGGGGCCTCCTATAATTCACCCCTCCACTTT. This encodes CASSKEGTGASYNSPLHF.

For the CDR3, the DNA is TGCGCCAGCAGCCCCGAGAGGGTCAGAGAGCAGTTCTTC. It translates to CASSPERVREQFF. J is TRBJ2-1 and V is TRBV5-1; D might be TRBD2 (5 bases). The CDR3 has 13 residues. The V gene's germline CDR1 is SGHRS and CDR2 YFSETQ. V gave up 4 bases and J gave up 10 bases, with 15 bases separating them.

The table lists this clone with a few counts. J is TRBJ1-1 and V is TRBV19; D possibly corresponds to TRBD1 (5 bases). The CDR3 extends over 12 amino acids. From germline, CDR1 is LNHDA and CDR2 SQIVND (reference sequence). V was pared by 11 bases and J by 4 bases, with 14 bases between. CDR3: CAGMGGGTEAFF. The CDR3 nucleotides are TGTGCCGGAATGGGCGGGGGCACTGAAGCTTTCTTT.

Details on this clone: One end of the junction does not line up with germline, which may come from a read error. The chain employs TRBV11-3 and TRBJ1-1; a weak D match, TRBD1 (6 bases). Germline values: CDR1 SGHNT, CDR2 YENEEA. The CDR3 loop spans 13 amino acids. Here the CDR3 DNA reads TGTGCCAGCAGCTCGATTCGGGACACCGAAGCTTTCTTT. It specifies CASSSIRDTEAFF.

The CDR3 bases are TGCGCCAGCAGCCTAGGACAGGGGGCGTTTGGCGAGCAGTACTTC. This sequence encodes CASSLGQGAFGEQYF. The chain recombines TRBV5-1 with TRBJ2-7, with TRBD1 matching over 11 bases. The CDR3 length is 15 residues. Germline CDR1 is SGHRS and CDR2 is YFSETQ. J was trimmed by 6 bases and V by 4 bases; bases with no gene match: 9.

The chain carries TRBV14 and TRBJ2-3; D is undetermined. Per germline, CDR1 SGHDN and CDR2 FVKESK. The CDR3 totals 14 residues. V lost 6 bases, J lost 6 bases, and 16 bases lay in between. The CDR3 sequence: CASRPMRLSDTQYF. The CDR3 DNA is TGTGCCAGCAGACCCATGAGGCTCTCGGATACGCAGTATTTT.